These 23 T cell receptor beta chains were all obtained from the same sample, sequenced in a study of T cells in Graves' hyperthyroidism and ophthalmopathy. Authors of the study amplified TCR beta CDR3 regions from RNA transcripts. An initial round of RT-PCR targeting the TCR CDR3 relied on the HTBI primer set. Each CDR3 protein is one row after TCRdb ran MiXCR on the multiplex PCR reads. This sample yields under 350,000 distinct CDR3 sequences, of which 10% to 15% are seen a single time; around 7.9% belongs to the top ten. Input material: blood. The receptors were sampled from a woman aged 30 to 39 with Graves' hyperthyroidism that later progressed to Graves' ophthalmopathy.

This chain connects TRBV20-1 to TRBJ1-5; 10 bases map to TRBD1. V was pared by 3 bases and J by 5 bases, with 10 bases of the junction left unmatched. CDR3 size: 16 residues. Germline assignment: CDR1 DFQATT and CDR2 SNEGSKA (reference sequence). The CDR3 loop is CSASGQGVSGDQPQHF. The CDR3 nucleotides are TGCAGTGCTAGCGGACAGGGGGTTTCCGGGGATCAGCCCCAGCATTTT.

The chain has TRBV6-6 and TRBJ2-7, with D hard to call. The CDR3 runs 12 residues. V dropped 0 bases and J dropped 7 bases, with 7 bases sitting between them. Germline lookup yields CDR1 MNHNY and CDR2 SVGAGI (reference sequence). CDR3 protein: CASSYSGREQYF. DNA for the CDR3: TGTGCCAGCAGTTACTCAGGGCGGGAGCAGTACTTC.

The rearrangement joins TRBV28 to TRBJ2-3; 15 positions agree with TRBD2. Trimming took 4 bases from V and 2 from J; bases not matched to a gene: 7. The CDR3 spans 18 residues. The germline V gene encodes CDR1 MDHEN and CDR2 SYDVKM. The DNA of the CDR3 is TGTGCCAGCAGTTCGTTAGGGACTAGCGGGGGGTCCACAGATACGCAGTATTTT. Its protein product is CASSSLGTSGGSTDTQYF. Full variable domain (remainder filled in from reference TRBV28 and TRBJ2-3): DVKVTQSSRYLVKRTGEKVFLECVQDMDHENMFWYRQDPGLGLRLIYFSYDVKMKEKGDIPEGYSVSREKKERFSLILESASTNQTSMYLCASSSLGTSGGSTDTQYFGPGTRLTVL.

This clonotype was counted ten times or more. The gene calls are TRBV7-3 and TRBJ1-4; tentatively, D is TRBD1 (5 bases). Germline CDR1 SGHTA, CDR2 FQGTGA. This CDR3 is 14 amino acids long. With 5 bases removed from V and 3 bases from J, the gap between germline ends came to 10 bases. The chain's CDR3 is CASSKTGPNEKLFF. The CDR3 DNA sequence: TGTGCCAGCAGCAAGACGGGGCCTAATGAAAAACTGTTTTTT.

This clonotype was detected only a few times. The chain recombines TRBV7-9 with TRBJ2-7; 8 nucleotides align to TRBD1. CDR1 and CDR2 from the germline V gene are SEHNR and FQNEAQ (reference sequence). Trimming cost V 5 bases and J 6 bases; bases outside gene matches: 6. This CDR3 has 13 residues. DNA for the CDR3: TGTGCCAGCAGCGTCGGACAGGGAAGCGAGCAGTACTTC. Translated: CASSVGQGSEQYF.

This clonotype was seen repeatedly, ten times or more. The CDR3 loop reads CSVGVSGGNTIYF. As DNA, the CDR3 is TGCAGCGTTGGGGTATCGGGCGGAAACACCATATATTTT. The chain is built from TRBV29-1 and TRBJ1-3, with D unresolved. The germline V and J ends were trimmed by 4 bases and 4 bases, with 11 bases remaining between them. Germline V CDR1 and CDR2: SQVTM, ANQGSEA. The length of the CDR3 is 13 residues.

This clonotype was seen ten or more times. This chain joins TRBV24-1 and TRBJ2-1; D perhaps matches TRBD2 (5 bases). There are 17 residues in the CDR3. V was shortened by 4 bases and J by 0 bases, with 15 bases between the two germline ends. CDR1 is KGHDR, CDR2 SFDVKD, per germline. CDR3 in amino acids: CATSDPRAASSYNEQFF. The CDR3 DNA follows: TGTGCCACCAGTGACCCCAGAGCGGCTAGCTCCTACAATGAGCAGTTCTTC.

In this sample, this clonotype turned up once. The chain joins TRBV4-1 to TRBJ2-3; D is perhaps TRBD2 (6 bases). Germline CDR1 reads MGHRA; CDR2 reads YSYEKL. Between the trimmed V and J ends, which lost 4 bases and 8 bases, there was a span of 13 bases. The CDR3 loop spans 13 amino acids. For the CDR3, the DNA is TGCGCCAGCAGCCCCTCAAGGGAGGTTACGCAGTATTTT. Translation gives CASSPSREVTQYF.

This chain connects TRBV9 to TRBJ1-6, with 8 bases matching TRBD1. Germline CDR1 is SGDLS and CDR2 is YYNGEE. With V trimmed by 3 bases and J by 6 bases, 8 bases remained unmatched. CDR3 length equals 16 residues. The CDR3 DNA follows: TGTGCCAGCAGCGGACGGACAGGGATTGGTAATTCACCCCTCCACTTT. Translated: CASSGRTGIGNSPLHF.

This clonotype has a count of ten or more. V gene TRBV20-1 combines with J gene TRBJ2-7, with 11 bases identical to TRBD2. Germline V gives CDR1 DFQATT, CDR2 SNEGSKA (reference sequence). The length of the CDR3 is 17 residues. The J segment lost 6 bases and the V segment lost 5 bases, leaving 18 bases of the junction unmatched. CDR3 sequence reads: CSAVSGLAGGIGGEQYF. In DNA, the CDR3 is TGCAGTGCTGTCAGCGGGCTAGCGGGAGGAATTGGGGGCGAGCAGTACTTC.

This clonotype was recorded many times. The chain uses TRBV20-1 and TRBJ2-7, with TRBD2 matching over 11 bases. Germline V CDR1 and CDR2: DFQATT, SNEGSKA (reference sequence). V lost 4 bases, J lost 1 base, and 0 bases stayed unmatched. The CDR3 loop spans 13 amino acids. The CDR3 nucleotides read TGCAGTGCTATAGCGGGAGGGTCCTACGAGCAGTACTTC. The encoded protein is CSAIAGGSYEQYF.

The V call is TRBV12-3 or TRBV12-4, the J call TRBJ1-6, with 9 positions matching TRBD1. The V segment lost 2 bases and the J segment 14 bases; nucleotides outside the gene matches: 7. The CDR3 has 14 amino acids. As DNA, the CDR3 is TGTGCCAGCAGTTTACAGGACAGGGGATCTTCCCTCCACTTT. Its translation is CASSLQDRGSSLHF.

This clonotype was counted many times. The chain uses TRBV7-8 and TRBJ2-3; 7 nucleotides agree with TRBD2. This CDR3 region has 13 residues. Per the germline V gene, CDR1 is SGHVS and CDR2 is FQNEAQ. The V gene end was trimmed by 3 bases and the J gene end by 8 bases; junction bases not matched to a gene: 5. CDR3: CASSLRERGTQYF. CDR3 DNA: TGTGCCAGCAGCTTGCGGGAGCGCGGTACGCAGTATTTT.

At least ten counts were recorded for this clonotype. This chain joins TRBV3-1 and TRBJ2-1; 12 nucleotides agree with TRBD2. There are 21 residues in the CDR3. Per germline, CDR1 LGHDT and CDR2 YNNKEL (reference sequence). The ends lost 5 bases at V and 5 bases at J; junction bases unmatched: 22. The CDR3 here is CASSSLLGRLAGVGRDNEQFF. The CDR3 DNA reads TGTGCCAGCAGCTCCCTACTAGGGCGACTAGCGGGAGTGGGTCGGGACAATGAGCAGTTCTTC.

This clonotype was seen repeatedly, ten times or more. The rearrangement joins TRBV27 to TRBJ2-7, with TRBD1 identical over 7 bases. The junction had 0 bases not matched to a gene; V was cut back by 6 bases and J by 4 bases. Germline V gene sequence: CDR1 MNHEY, CDR2 SMNVEV (reference sequence). The CDR3 consists of 11 residues. The CDR3 spells CASRTGYEQYF. The CDR3 nucleotides are TGTGCCAGCAGGACAGGGTACGAGCAGTACTTC.

Many counts were recorded for this clonotype. At one of its ends the junction is not consistent with the germline gene, which may arise from a read error. The V gene is TRBV2, the J gene TRBJ1-1; TRBD1 aligns across 7 bases. The CDR3 extends over 16 amino acids. CDR1 SNHLY and CDR2 FYNNEI come from the germline V gene. The CDR3 region is CASNEAGQAHYTEAFF. Here the CDR3 DNA reads TGTGCCAGCAATGAAGCCGGACAGGCCCACTACACTGAAGCTTTCTTT.

Note on this clonotype: A much larger clonotype is one base distant, so this may be a read error. The J gene is TRBJ1-1, the V gene TRBV3-2; TRBD1 is the table's D call, not checked against the DNA. TRBV3-2 is assigned pseudogene status. This CDR3 is built from 13 residues. The CDR3 region is CASGQGVQGGAFF. In DNA, the CDR3 is TGTGCCAGCGGCCAAGGAGTACAGGGGGGAGCTTTCTTT.

This clonotype was recorded at least ten times. This sequence joins TRBV5-1 and TRBJ1-1, with unresolved D. The V end was cut by 2 bases, the J end by 6 bases, with 8 bases between. Germline assignment: CDR1 SGHRS and CDR2 YFSETQ. The CDR3 is made up of 12 amino acids. The CDR3, as DNA: TGCGCCAGCAGCTTCGACGGCGCTGAAGCTTTCTTT. This codes for CASSFDGAEAFF.

This clonotype showed up many times. The V call is TRBV28, the J call TRBJ2-4; perhaps TRBD1 as D (5 bases). V lost 4 bases to trimming and J lost 3 bases, with 25 bases between them. The CDR3 runs 19 residues. Looked up from germline, CDR1 is MDHEN and CDR2 is SYDVKM. The CDR3 spells CASSSTRPTSRDLKNIQYF. In DNA, the CDR3 is TGTGCCAGCAGTTCCACCCGCCCTACTTCCAGGGATCTCAAAAACATTCAGTACTTC. Full variable domain (remainder filled in from reference TRBV28 and TRBJ2-4): DVKVTQSSRYLVKRTGEKVFLECVQDMDHENMFWYRQDPGLGLRLIYFSYDVKMKEKGDIPEGYSVSREKKERFSLILESASTNQTSMYLCASSSTRPTSRDLKNIQYFGAGTRLSVL.

The sample holds a few counts of this clonotype. The gene calls are TRBV6-4 and TRBJ1-5, with D unresolved. From germline, CDR1 is MRHNA and CDR2 SNTAGT. This CDR3 contains 13 residues. Trimming pared 6 bases from V and 2 bases from J, leaving 8 bases between. The CDR3 nucleotides are TGTGCCAGCAGACCGGACGGCAATCAGCCCCAGCATTTT. Encoded protein: CASRPDGNQPQHF.

This clonotype has at least ten counts. This chain joins TRBV6-1 and TRBJ2-7; TRBD2 matches 10 bases. This CDR3 comprises 17 residues. Unmatched junction bases numbered 15, after V lost 6 bases and J lost 4 bases. The germline CDR1 and CDR2 sequences are MNHNS and SASEGT. The CDR3 is CASRRSGSGRAVYEQYF. The CDR3 nucleotides read TGTGCCAGCAGACGCTCCGGAAGCGGGAGGGCCGTGTACGAGCAGTACTTC.

The V gene is TRBV7-2, the J gene TRBJ2-1; a possible D gene is TRBD1 (5 bases). Germline V gene lookup returns CDR1 SGHTA and CDR2 FQGNSA. The V end was cut by 1 base, the J end by 3 bases, with 10 bases between. The CDR3 is 15 residues long. The CDR3 spells CASSLVSGFYNEQFF. The CDR3 nucleotides are TGTGCCAGCAGCTTAGTGTCAGGGTTCTACAATGAGCAGTTCTTC.

The gene calls are TRBV20-1 and TRBJ2-3, with 9 bases that match TRBD2. Germline CDR1 reads DFQATT; CDR2 reads SNEGSKA (reference sequence). Trimming at V came to 4 bases and at J to 4 bases, leaving 3 bases not matched to a gene. The CDR3 is made up of 13 amino acids. The CDR3 loop reads CSAISGSSDTQYF. For the CDR3, the DNA is TGCAGTGCTATTAGCGGGAGCTCAGATACGCAGTATTTT.